This paragraph reports one T cell receptor beta chain. As yet, its antigen is unknown. This specimen belongs to a study of OX40 agonist ivuxolimab in advanced cancers. Looking at the study overall: The drug used for patients, ivuxolimab, was an agonistic anti-OX40 (CD134) antibody. Study observations and caveats: Within 6 weeks, CD4+ and CD8+ blood T cells expanded clonally at 0.1 to 3.0 mg/kg.

TCRdb keeps only in-frame clones here, not all; method: immunoSEQ multiplex PCR. The sample lists 30,000 to 40,000 clones; 70% to 80% were seen once. A history of autoimmune disease or systemic immunosuppression excluded patients. Blood samples were obtained at baseline, cycle 4 day 1, and cycle 7 day 1. There are 13 residues in the CDR3. With 2 bases removed from V and 2 bases from J, the gap between germline ends came to 4 bases. In germline, CDR1 is SGHAT, CDR2 FQNNGV. This sample comprised CD4+ or CD8+ T cells sorted from blood, obtained in a trial of the OX40 agonist ivuxolimab. The sequence was collected from an adult with an advanced solid tumor such as melanoma, head and neck, liver or kidney cancer. The rearrangement links TRBV11-2 to TRBJ2-1; D is undetermined. The CDR3 spells CASSLYPYNEQFF. CDR3 DNA sequence: TGTGCCAGCAGCTTATACCCCTACAATGAGCAGTTCTTC.